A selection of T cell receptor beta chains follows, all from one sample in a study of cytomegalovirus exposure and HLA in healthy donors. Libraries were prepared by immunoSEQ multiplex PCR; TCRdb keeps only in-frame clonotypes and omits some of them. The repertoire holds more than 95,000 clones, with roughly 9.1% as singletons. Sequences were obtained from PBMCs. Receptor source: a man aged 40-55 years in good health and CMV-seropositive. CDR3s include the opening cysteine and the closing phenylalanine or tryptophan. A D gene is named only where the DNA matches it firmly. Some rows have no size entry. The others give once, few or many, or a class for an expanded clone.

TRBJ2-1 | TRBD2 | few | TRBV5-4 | CASSHIGGLAAYNEQFF | TGTGCCAGCAGCCACATTGGGGGACTAGCGGCCTACAATGAGCAGTTCTTC
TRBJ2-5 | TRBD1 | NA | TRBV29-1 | CSVDLGQDGEETQYF | TGCAGCGTGGACCTTGGACAGGACGGAGAAGAGACCCAGTACTTC
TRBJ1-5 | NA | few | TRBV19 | CASSRGGFSNQPQHF | TGTGCCAGTAGCCGGGGAGGGTTTAGCAATCAGCCCCAGCATTTT
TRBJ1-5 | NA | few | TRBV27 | CASAAGVANQPQHF | TGTGCCAGCGCCGCGGGGGTAGCAAATCAGCCCCAGCATTTT
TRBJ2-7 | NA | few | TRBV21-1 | CASSKEGTGEYEQYF | TGTGCCAGCAGCAAAGAAGGGACAGGGGAGTACGAGCAGTACTTC
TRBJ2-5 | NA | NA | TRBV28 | CASSSHGTRSETQYF | TGTGCCAGCAGTTCCCACGGGACACGCTCTGAGACCCAGTACTTC
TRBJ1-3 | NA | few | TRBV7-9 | CASSPPRGSGNTIYF | TGTGCCAGCAGCCCGCCTCGGGGCTCTGGAAACACCATATATTTT
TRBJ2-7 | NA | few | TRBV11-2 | CASSLEPAGEQYF | TGTGCCAGCAGCTTAGAGCCTGCCGGGGAGCAGTACTTC
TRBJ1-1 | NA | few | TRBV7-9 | CASSRRRGGDTEAFF | TGTGCCAGCAGCCGTCGCCGTGGAGGTGACACTGAAGCTTTCTTT
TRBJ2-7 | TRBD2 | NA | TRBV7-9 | CASSLTSGISYEQYF | TGTGCCAGCAGCCTAACTAGCGGGATCTCCTACGAGCAGTACTTC
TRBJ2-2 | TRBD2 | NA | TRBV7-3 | CASSLIGLAGSRELFF | TGTGCCAGCAGCTTAATCGGGTTAGCGGGAAGCCGGGAGCTGTTTTTT
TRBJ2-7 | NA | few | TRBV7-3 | CASSPAGGVGEQYF | TGTGCCAGCAGTCCCGCCGGGGGAGTGGGGGAGCAGTACTTC
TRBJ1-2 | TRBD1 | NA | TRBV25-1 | CASSEYSGGDLYGYTF | TGTGCCAGCAGTGAATATTCAGGGGGCGACCTTTATGGCTACACCTTC
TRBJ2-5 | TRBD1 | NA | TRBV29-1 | CSAKTGEETQYF | TGCAGCGCCAAGACAGGGGAAGAGACCCAGTACTTC
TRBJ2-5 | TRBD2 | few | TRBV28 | CASSFLAGAGETQYF | TGTGCCAGCAGTTTCTTAGCGGGAGCGGGAGAGACCCAGTACTTC
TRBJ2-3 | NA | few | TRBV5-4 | CASSLSTDTQYF | TGTGCCAGCAGCCTAAGTACAGATACGCAGTATTTT
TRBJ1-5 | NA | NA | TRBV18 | CASSPSGYSNQPQHF | TGTGCCAGCTCACCTTCGGGGTATAGCAATCAGCCCCAGCATTTT
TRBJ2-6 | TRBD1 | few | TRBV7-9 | CASSLAGQGRTNVLTF | TGTGCCAGCAGCTTAGCAGGACAGGGGAGGACCAACGTCCTGACTTTC
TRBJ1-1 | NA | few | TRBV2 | CASNPGQSRAFF | TGTGCCAGCAACCCCGGACAGTCACGAGCTTTCTTT
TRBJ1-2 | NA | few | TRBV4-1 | CASSQDPSPNNYGYTF | TGCGCCAGCAGCCAAGATCCTAGTCCCAACAACTATGGCTACACCTTC
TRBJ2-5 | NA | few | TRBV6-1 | CASSEEVGAGEQYF | TGTGCCAGCAGTGAAGAGGTGGGGGCCGGGGAGCAGTACTTC
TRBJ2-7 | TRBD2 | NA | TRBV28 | CASNERGSSYEQYF | TGTGCCAGCAACGAGCGGGGGAGCTCCTACGAGCAGTACTTC
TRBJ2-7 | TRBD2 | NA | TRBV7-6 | CASSLEGGSTYEQYF | TGTGCCAGCAGCTTAGAAGGCGGGAGTACCTACGAGCAGTACTTC
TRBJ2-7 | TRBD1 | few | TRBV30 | CAWSWTGTYEQYF | TGTGCCTGGAGTTGGACAGGGACCTACGAGCAGTACTTC
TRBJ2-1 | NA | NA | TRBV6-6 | CASSYELDRGIEQFF | TGTGCCAGCAGTTACGAGCTGGATCGCGGGATAGAGCAGTTCTTC
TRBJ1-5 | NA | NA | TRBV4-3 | CASSQARSGNQPQHF | TGCGCCAGCAGCCAAGCACGCAGCGGTAATCAGCCCCAGCATTTT
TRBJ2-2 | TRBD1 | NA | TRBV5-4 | CASSLHQLTRDRGRTGELFF | TGTGCCAGCAGCTTACACCAACTCACACGGGACAGGGGAAGGACCGGGGAGCTGTTTTTT
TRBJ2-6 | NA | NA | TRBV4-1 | CASSQEGQTPGANVLTF | TGCGCCAGCAGCCAAGAGGGGCAGACCCCTGGGGCCAACGTCCTGACTTTC
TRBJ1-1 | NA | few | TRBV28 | CASSPLTPNTEAFF | TGTGCCAGCAGCCCCTTGACACCTAACACTGAAGCTTTCTTT
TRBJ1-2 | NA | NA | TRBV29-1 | CSVVWGRGGYTF | TGCAGCGTTGTATGGGGGCGCGGTGGCTACACCTTC
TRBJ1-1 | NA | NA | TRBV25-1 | CASSGLNLNTEAFF | TGTGCCAGCAGTGGCCTGAACTTGAACACTGAAGCTTTCTTT
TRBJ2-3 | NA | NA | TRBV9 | CASSPVSRQSTQYF | TGTGCCAGCAGCCCAGTCAGCCGACAAAGTACGCAGTATTTT
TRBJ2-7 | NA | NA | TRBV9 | CASSVDQTEQYF | TGTGCCAGCAGCGTAGACCAGACTGAGCAGTACTTC
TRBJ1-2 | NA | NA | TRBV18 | CASSPQGETGYTF | TGTGCCAGCTCACCACAGGGGGAAACTGGCTACACCTTC
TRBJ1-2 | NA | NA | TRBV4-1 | CASSQVIPPTGRDYGYTF | TGCGCCAGCAGCCAAGTGATCCCCCCCACAGGGAGAGACTATGGCTACACCTTC
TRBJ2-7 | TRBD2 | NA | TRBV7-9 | CASSLVVSGMNEQYF | TGTGCCAGCAGCCTAGTAGTTAGCGGGATGAACGAGCAGTACTTC
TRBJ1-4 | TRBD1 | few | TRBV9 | CASSADRGGNEKLFF | TGTGCCAGCAGCGCCGACAGGGGCGGTAATGAAAAACTGTTTTTT
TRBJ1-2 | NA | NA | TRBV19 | CASSTPGADYGYTF | TGTGCCAGTAGTACCCCCGGAGCGGACTATGGCTACACCTTC
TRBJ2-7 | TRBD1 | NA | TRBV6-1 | CASGGQGAYEQYF | TGTGCCAGCGGGGGACAGGGGGCTTACGAGCAGTACTTC
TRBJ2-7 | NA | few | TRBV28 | CASSYGGSSYEQYF | TGTGCCAGCAGTTATGGCGGAAGCTCCTACGAGCAGTACTTC
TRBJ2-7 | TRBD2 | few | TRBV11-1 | CASSYRHGLAGDYEQYF | TGTGCCAGCAGCTATAGGCACGGACTAGCGGGAGACTACGAGCAGTACTTC
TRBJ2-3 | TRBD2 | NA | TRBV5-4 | CASSSGRDTDTQYF | TGTGCCAGCAGCTCGGGGAGGGACACAGATACGCAGTATTTT